Sequencing of this T cell receptor (beta chain) was carried out in a study of blood T cell repertoires in COVID-19. Looking at the study overall: Samples representing acute and convalescent COVID-19 were sourced from the United States, Italy and Spain. From T cells, B-cell-depleted T cells, or PBMCs came the material, which was cDNA or gDNA.

In the original analysis: From reference gene primer amplification, estimates of nucleated cell counts were derived. Assay: immunoSEQ multiplex PCR; the TCRdb copy retains only in-frame clones and omits some. That table furnishes V, J and clone size, whereas the DNA furnished D and trimming. The data contain around 150,000 clones, approximately 82% of them seen just once; the ten biggest clones take up over 9.5%. This CDR3 is built from 17 residues. V lost 0 bases to trimming and J lost 6 bases; unmatched junction nucleotides: 11. The germline gives CDR1 SGHNT, CDR2 YYREEE (reference sequence). The material sequenced was peripheral blood. The TCR sequence derives from a man in his 60s who had recovered from COVID-19. The chain couples TRBV5-4 to TRBJ2-3, with 9 bases lining up with TRBD2. CDR3 nucleotide sequence: TGTGCCAGCAGCTTGGGACCTAGCGGGGCAACCGGGGATACGCAGTATTTT. This encodes CASSLGPSGATGDTQYF.